This T cell receptor (beta chain) was identified in a study of blood T cell repertoires in COVID-19. Germline CDR1 is MNHEY and CDR2 is SMNVEV (reference sequence). The CDR3 consists of 13 residues. The V gene end was trimmed by 3 bases and the J gene end by 9 bases; junction bases not matched to a gene: 5. Sequencing used immunoSEQ multiplex PCR; TCRdb keeps in-frame clones, though not all of them. The sample contains about 120,000 clones, under 75% of which appear only once. The source of this sequence is a woman aged 60-75 years with acute or convalescent COVID-19. The chain uses TRBV27 and TRBJ2-4; 7 bases are a match to TRBD1. Sequenced sample: peripheral blood. In DNA, the CDR3 is TGTGCCAGCAGTTTGGAGACAGGGAGCATTCAGTACTTC. Its translation: CASSLETGSIQYF.